Listed below are T cell receptor beta chains from one sample, sequenced in a study of T cell repertoires in cytomegalovirus infection. The antigens of these receptors remain unknown. TCRdb recomputed calls from the reads with MiXCR, one row per CDR3 protein. The sample yields about 900,000 distinct CDR3 sequences, roughly 30% seen once. The input for sequencing was cultured CD8+ T cells from PBMCs, taken from culture after CMV antigen stimulation. The source of these receptors is a human donor in good health (CMV status not recorded). Some clones in this sample may be carry-over from other donors' samples. The conserved cysteine and the conserved F or W are not part of the CDR3 here. D genes are given only for firm matches. Size values are once, few and many counts, or a class for expanded clones, and some rows have none.

v_gene,d_gene,abundance,CDR3aa
TRBV4-1,-,many,ASSQDPWGPGLISGNTIY
TRBV7-2,-,many,ASSFRRRGGDYGYT
TRBV7-2,-,many,ASSYHETEAF
TRBV5-1,TRBD2,-,ASSYRLAGGNEQY
TRBV19,-,-,ASSIASEAF
TRBV27,TRBD2,-,ASSTEGLAYNEQF
TRBV27,-,few,ATILMGGTEAF
TRBV28,-,-,ASSLHGKNIEAF
TRBV7-9,TRBD1,-,ASSSDRGLYAGELF
TRBV7-9,-,-,ASSFEGPTHTDTQY
TRBV19,TRBD1,-,ASSDRTGVNTEAF
TRBV28,-,-,ASSLPGARGYT
TRBV15,-,-,ATSRDWGASEETQY
TRBV7-6,TRBD2,many,ASSLPEAGDELQETQY
TRBV6-6,-,-,ASSYSELLMNTEAF
TRBV7-9,TRBD1,-,ASSARQGNYGYT
TRBV2,-,many,ASEGNTGELF
TRBV11-2,-,once,ASSPWGTGPADEQF
TRBV7-9,TRBD2,-,GSSLAGGPNTGELF
TRBV2,-,few,ATKLRSDYGYT
TRBV4-3,TRBD2,few,ASSQDNSGGPIPTGELF
TRBV7-1,TRBD1,-,VSRTGYEQY
TRBV15,-,-,ATKLTGIDGYT
TRBV2,-,-,ASPLVGATYNEQF
TRBV12-3/TRBV12-4,TRBD1,few,ASSPGDSSNQPQH
TRBV7-8,TRBD1,-,ASSDTGGGVNTEAF
TRBV9,TRBD1,few,ASSADGTGKNEQF
TRBV10-3,-,few,AIRATANTEAF
TRBV3-1,-,few,ASSQPGEINYGYT
TRBV20-1,-,once,SARDRGGAESNEQF
TRBV7-9,-,many,ASSAELPITPYNSPLH
TRBV27,TRBD2,few,ASSLSAGGFYNEQF
TRBV7-3,-,-,ASSFSPRVVSSYNEQF
TRBV27,TRBD2,few,ASSRGLAVGGETQY
TRBV6-2/TRBV6-3,TRBD2,-,ASSYVGGGYNEQF
TRBV25-1,-,few,ASSDWDTEAF
TRBV4-1,-,few,ASSRTVYTEAF
TRBV7-8,-,-,ASSLEAGAQVIAEAF
TRBV27,-,-,ASSSWPRVRQSPLH
TRBV7-6,-,-,ASSLYGPNGGLTYEQY
TRBV7-9,TRBD1,-,ASSSFLTGDSNSNQPQH
TRBV5-4,-,-,ASSLAGTLT